The 19 T cell receptor beta chains listed next were all sequenced from one sample in a study of long-term antiretroviral therapy in people with HIV. This was the immunoSEQ v3.0 assay at survey level. Produced via immunoSEQ multiplex PCR; TCRdb's table is partial and in-frame only. The sample has under 35,000 clones, roughly 94% seen once. The material was unsorted PBMCs, obtained around 5.3 years after starting antiretroviral therapy. These receptors came from a woman aged 45-65 years with HIV.

This clone was counted a single time. The chain employs TRBV5-4 and TRBJ1-1; D is unresolved. Trimming stripped 5 bases from V and 0 bases from J, with 11 bases between. This CDR3 has 14 amino acids. CDR1 is SGHNT, CDR2 YYREEE, per germline (reference sequence). The DNA of the CDR3 is TGTGCCAGCAGGGAGGGAGGTCTGAACACTGAAGCTTTCTTT. Translation gives CASREGGLNTEAFF. The variable domain in full, completed from reference TRBV5-4 and TRBJ1-1, reads ETGVTQSPTHLIKTRGQQVTLRCSSQSGHNTVSWYQQALGQGPQFIFQYYREEENGRGNFPPRFSGLQFPNYSSELNVNALELDDSALYLCASREGGLNTEAFFGQGTRLTVV.

The chain has TRBV27 and TRBJ2-5, with D unclear. The V gene's germline CDR1 is MNHEY and CDR2 SMNVEV (reference sequence). There are 13 residues in the CDR3. The germline V and J ends were trimmed by 8 bases and 1 base, with 11 bases remaining between them. The CDR3 reads CASRNRPQETQYF. In DNA form, the CDR3 reads TGTGCCAGCCGTAACCGGCCCCAAGAGACCCAGTACTTC.

The V gene is TRBV7-2, the J gene TRBJ1-2, with TRBD1 as a possible D gene (6 bases). The CDR3 covers 15 residues. V lost 4 bases, J lost 6 bases, and 18 bases lay in between. Germline V gene data show CDR1 as SGHTA and CDR2 as FQGNSA. The DNA of the CDR3 is TGTGCCAGCAGCTCTCCCCTGGGGCGGGGGCATGGCTACACCTTC. Translating it yields CASSSPLGRGHGYTF.

The CDR3 reads CASSHSPDRDLYNEQFF. CDR3 coding DNA: TGCGCCAGCAGTCATTCCCCTGACAGAGACCTCTACAATGAGCAGTTCTTC. The rearrangement links TRBV23-1 to TRBJ2-1; D may be TRBD1 (5 bases). TRBV23-1 is assigned to the ORF class and has an uncertain function. The CDR3 length is 17 residues. V was cut by 3 bases and J by 3 bases, with 18 bases left in between.

The V call is TRBV5-4, the J call TRBJ1-3, with D tentatively TRBD1 (5 bases). Deletions cut 0 bases from V and 1 base from J, with 11 bases between. The CDR3 loop spans 16 amino acids. Germline V lookup: CDR1 SGHNT, CDR2 YYREEE (reference sequence). Written as DNA, the CDR3 is TGTGCCAGCAGCTTGGGAGGGACTCCGTCTGGAAACACCATATATTTT. Residues: CASSLGGTPSGNTIYF.

This clone was recorded once. The chain joins TRBV9 to TRBJ2-2, with no clear D. Germline V gene data show CDR1 as SGDLS and CDR2 as YYNGEE. This CDR3 has 15 amino acids. The V end lost 2 bases, the J end lost 0 bases, and 8 bases lay between the germline ends. CDR3 loop: CASSVMTTNTGELFF. The CDR3 coding sequence is TGTGCCAGCAGCGTGATGACAACGAACACCGGGGAGCTGTTTTTT.

The rearrangement links TRBV2 to TRBJ2-7; 10 bases map to TRBD2. J lost 4 bases, V lost 7 bases, and 4 bases had no gene match. This CDR3 contains 13 residues. From germline, CDR1 is SNHLY and CDR2 FYNNEI. CDR3 sequence reads: CASIAGGLYEQYF. The DNA of the CDR3 is TGTGCCAGCATAGCGGGGGGTTTATACGAGCAGTACTTC.

The V and J genes are TRBV7-2 and TRBJ1-1; D possibly corresponds to TRBD1 (6 bases). The CDR3 covers 13 residues. Per germline, CDR1 SGHTA and CDR2 FQGNSA. V lost 5 bases and J lost 8, with 15 bases in between. The CDR3 reads CASSTRGHLEAFF. CDR3 bases: TGTGCCAGCAGCACCCGGGGACACCTAGAAGCTTTCTTT.

J is TRBJ1-5 and V is TRBV5-5; D is ambiguous. Per germline, CDR1 SGHKS and CDR2 YYEKEE (reference sequence). Trimming pared 0 bases from V and 4 bases from J, leaving 5 bases between. This CDR3 comprises 13 residues. The CDR3 spells CASSLERNQPQHF. CDR3 nucleotides: TGTGCCAGCAGCTTGGAACGGAATCAGCCCCAGCATTTT.

This chain connects TRBV5-6 to TRBJ1-5; no reliable D call. Germline V gives CDR1 SGHDT, CDR2 YYEEEE. The CDR3 spans 18 residues. V gave up 0 bases and J gave up 2 bases, with 18 bases separating them. This CDR3 is CASSLALQIPGGNQPQHF. Written as DNA, the CDR3 is TGTGCCAGCAGCTTGGCGTTACAGATACCCGGGGGCAATCAGCCCCAGCATTTT.

The rearrangement uses TRBV7-2 and TRBJ1-3, with D possibly matching TRBD1 (6 bases). The CDR3 length is 16 residues. Trimming took 5 bases from V and 0 from J, leaving 14 bases between them. CDR1 is SGHTA and CDR2 is FQGNSA in the germline V gene. The CDR3, as DNA: TGTGCCAGCAGCCCGGCCGGGGGGCTCTCTGGAAACACCATATATTTT. This sequence encodes CASSPAGGLSGNTIYF.

The rearrangement uses TRBV2 and TRBJ2-5; 7 bases line up with TRBD2. Germline trimming cut 1 base from V and 1 base from J; bases unmatched to any gene: 3. The CDR3 totals 15 residues. Germline assignment: CDR1 SNHLY and CDR2 FYNNEI. CDR3 sequence reads: CASSEGASGQETQYF. The CDR3 nucleotides read TGTGCCAGCAGTGAAGGGGCTAGCGGCCAAGAGACCCAGTACTTC.

This clone was found once. The rearrangement links TRBV7-9 to TRBJ2-5, with 8 bases lining up with TRBD1. Germline V gives CDR1 SEHNR, CDR2 FQNEAQ (reference sequence). V shed 5 bases, J shed 7 bases, and the junction held 18 bases outside the gene matches. The CDR3 has 17 residues. The CDR3 coding sequence is TGTGCCAGCAGCCTGAAAGTATCCGGACAGGGTCGGGGGACCCAGTACTTC. Translating gives CASSLKVSGQGRGTQYF. Full variable domain (rest looked up from reference TRBV7-9 and TRBJ2-5): DTGVSQNPRHKITKRGQNVTFRCDPISEHNRLYWYRQTLGQGPEFLTYFQNEAQLEKSRLLSDRFSAERPKGSFSTLEIQRTEQGDSAMYLCASSLKVSGQGRGTQYFGPGTRLLVL.

This chain connects TRBV19 to TRBJ1-5; D is uncertain. The germline V gene has CDR1 LNHDA and CDR2 SQIVND (reference sequence). V shed 3 bases and J shed 3 bases, with 15 bases lying between them. The CDR3 contains 16 residues. DNA for the CDR3: TGTGCCAGTAGTATTCCCGTCCTCCTTTTCAATCAGCCCCAGCATTTT. This translates into CASSIPVLLFNQPQHF.

The V gene is TRBV5-5, the J gene TRBJ2-2; 7 nucleotides match TRBD1. Trimming took 0 bases from V and 2 from J; bases not matched to a gene: 4. CDR1 and CDR2 from the germline V gene are SGHKS and YYEKEE (reference sequence). CDR3 length: 16 amino acids. The CDR3, as DNA: TGTGCCAGCAGCTTGGAGGGACAGAGAAACACCGGGGAGCTGTTTTTT. The encoded protein is CASSLEGQRNTGELFF.

The gene calls are TRBV5-1 and TRBJ2-7, with TRBD2 matching over 7 bases. Losses at the gene ends were 4 bases for V and 0 bases for J; bases not matched to a gene: 4. Germline lookup yields CDR1 SGHRS and CDR2 YFSETQ. CDR3 size: 14 residues. The DNA of the CDR3 is TGCGCCAGCAGCCCAGGGACTACCTCCTACGAGCAGTACTTC. Translated: CASSPGTTSYEQYF.

The chain recombines TRBV19 with TRBJ1-2; D call uncertain. Germline V lookup: CDR1 LNHDA, CDR2 SQIVND (reference sequence). This CDR3 is built from 16 residues. V was trimmed by 10 bases and J by 1 base, leaving 22 bases between them. The CDR3 protein is CATQPYGRLSNYGYTF. As DNA, the CDR3 is TGTGCCACCCAGCCGTACGGACGATTAAGTAACTATGGCTACACCTTC.

The chain joins TRBV7-9 to TRBJ1-6, with D maybe TRBD1 (5 bases). Germline V gene sequence: CDR1 SEHNR, CDR2 FQNEAQ (reference sequence). Trimming pared 3 bases from V and 9 bases from J, leaving 15 bases between. The CDR3 runs 15 residues. CDR3 amino acids: CASSFATGQGSPLHF. Here the CDR3 DNA reads TGTGCCAGCAGCTTCGCCACTGGACAAGGTTCACCCCTCCACTTT.

Note on this clone: At one end the junction does not follow the germline gene, possibly because of a read error. This rearrangement joins TRBV7-7 to TRBJ2-5; TRBD1 matches 7 bases. Per germline, CDR1 SSHAT and CDR2 FNYEAQ (reference sequence). The CDR3 loop spans 14 amino acids. For the CDR3, the DNA is TGTGCTAGCAGCCAACAGGGGCCCCAAGAGACCCAGTACTTC. Translation: CASSQQGPQETQYF. The variable domain in full, completed from reference TRBV7-7 and TRBJ2-5, reads GAGVSQSPRYKVTKRGQDVTLRCDPISSHATLYWYQQALGQGPEFLTYFNYEAQPDKSGLPSDRFSAERPEGSISTLTIQRTEQRDSAMYRCASSQQGPQETQYFGPGTRLLVL.